This T cell receptor beta chain was recorded in a study of T cell responses to AZD1222 COVID-19 vaccine. V was trimmed by 0 bases and J by 6 bases, leaving 6 bases between them. Germline loops: CDR1 SGHNT, CDR2 YENEEA. The CDR3 sequence is 13 residues long. A remark on this clone: Its target is not known.

Broader study findings: Repertoire sampling was restricted to post-peak T cell response timepoints.

Using immunoSEQ multiplex PCR, the repertoire was profiled, and TCRdb retains in-frame clones only, with some absent. The data contain 150,000 to 200,000 clones, 90% to 95% of them singletons. This clonotype originated in an adult who received the AZD1222 COVID-19 vaccine. The source was peripheral blood, collected 28 days after the second AZD1222 dose. This rearrangement joins TRBV11-3 to TRBJ1-3; D not certain. CDR3 protein: CASSLEHLNTIYF. In nucleotides, the CDR3 is TGTGCCAGCAGCTTAGAACACCTAAACACCATATATTTT.